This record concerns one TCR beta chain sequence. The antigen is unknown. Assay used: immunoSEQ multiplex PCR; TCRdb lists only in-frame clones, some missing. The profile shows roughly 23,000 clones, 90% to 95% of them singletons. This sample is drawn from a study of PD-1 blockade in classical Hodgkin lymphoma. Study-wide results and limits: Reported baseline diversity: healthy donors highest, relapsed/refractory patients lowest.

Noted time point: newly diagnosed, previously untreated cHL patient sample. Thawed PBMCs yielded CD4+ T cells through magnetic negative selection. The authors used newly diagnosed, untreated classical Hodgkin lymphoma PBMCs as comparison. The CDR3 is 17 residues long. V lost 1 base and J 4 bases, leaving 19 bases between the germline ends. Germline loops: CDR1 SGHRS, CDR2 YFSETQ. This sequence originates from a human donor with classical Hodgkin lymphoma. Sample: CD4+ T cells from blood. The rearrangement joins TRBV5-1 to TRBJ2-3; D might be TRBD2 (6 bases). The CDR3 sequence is CASSLTFPGTRSDTQYF. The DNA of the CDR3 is TGCGCCAGCAGCTTGACCTTCCCGGGGACTCGCTCAGATACGCAGTATTTT.